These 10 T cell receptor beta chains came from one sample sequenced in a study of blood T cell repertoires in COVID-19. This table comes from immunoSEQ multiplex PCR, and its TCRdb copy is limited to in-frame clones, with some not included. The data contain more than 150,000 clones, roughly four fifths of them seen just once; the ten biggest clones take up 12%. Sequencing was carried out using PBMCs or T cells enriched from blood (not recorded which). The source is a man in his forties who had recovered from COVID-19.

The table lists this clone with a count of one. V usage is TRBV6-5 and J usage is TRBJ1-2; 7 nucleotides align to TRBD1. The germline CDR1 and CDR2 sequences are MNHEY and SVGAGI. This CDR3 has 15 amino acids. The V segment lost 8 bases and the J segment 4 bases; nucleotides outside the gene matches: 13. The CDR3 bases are TGTGCCAGCCAACAGGGGAAGGGTTTGGGCTATGGCTACACCTTC. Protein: CASQQGKGLGYGYTF.

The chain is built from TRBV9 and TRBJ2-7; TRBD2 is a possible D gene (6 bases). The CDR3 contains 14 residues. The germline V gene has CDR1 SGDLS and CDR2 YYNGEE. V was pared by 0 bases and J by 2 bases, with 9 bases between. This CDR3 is CASSVGDLTYEQYF. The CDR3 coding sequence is TGTGCCAGCAGCGTAGGGGACTTAACCTACGAGCAGTACTTC. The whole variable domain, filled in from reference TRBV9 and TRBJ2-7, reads DSGVTQTPKHLITATGQRVTLRCSPRSGDLSVYWYQQSLDQGLQFLIQYYNGEERAKGNILERFSAQQFPDLHSELNLSSLELGDSALYFCASSVGDLTYEQYFGPGTRLTVT.

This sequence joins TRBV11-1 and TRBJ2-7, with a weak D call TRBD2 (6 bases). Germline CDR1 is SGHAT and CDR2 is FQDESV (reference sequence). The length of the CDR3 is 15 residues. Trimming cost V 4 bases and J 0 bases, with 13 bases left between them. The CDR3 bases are TGTGCCAGCAGCTCCCTTAGCGGCCCCTCCTACGAGCAGTACTTC. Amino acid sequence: CASSSLSGPSYEQYF.

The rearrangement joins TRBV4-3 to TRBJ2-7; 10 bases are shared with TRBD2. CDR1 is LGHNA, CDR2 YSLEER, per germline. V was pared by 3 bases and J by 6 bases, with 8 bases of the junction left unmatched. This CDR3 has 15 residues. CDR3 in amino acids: CASSQASGRGREQYF. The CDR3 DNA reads TGCGCCAGCAGCCAGGCTAGCGGGAGAGGGCGCGAGCAGTACTTC.

CDR3 residues: CASSPGQHYEQYF. The CDR3 coding sequence is TGCGCCAGCAGTCCGGGACAGCACTACGAGCAGTACTTC. The chain couples TRBV10-1 to TRBJ2-7; 7 bases are a match to TRBD1. V trimming: 5 bases; J trimming: 3 bases; junction bases outside the gene matches: 4. Germline assignment: CDR1 WNHNN and CDR2 SYGVQD (reference sequence). The CDR3 length is 13 residues.

CDR3 in DNA: TGTGCCAGCTCAGAATATTACCAGGGGGCATCAGGTCAGCCCCAGCATTTT. It encodes CASSEYYQGASGQPQHF. The J gene is TRBJ1-5, the V gene TRBV18; 8 bases are a match to TRBD1. Trimming removed 5 bases from V and 6 bases from J; junction bases left unmatched: 15. CDR1 is KGHSH, CDR2 LQKENI, per germline. This CDR3 is 17 amino acids long.

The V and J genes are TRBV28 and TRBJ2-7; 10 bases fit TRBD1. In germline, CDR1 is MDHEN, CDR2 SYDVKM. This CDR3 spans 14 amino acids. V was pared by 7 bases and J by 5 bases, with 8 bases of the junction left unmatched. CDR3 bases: TGTGCCAGCACCTCGGGACAGGGGTTTGACGAGCAGTACTTC. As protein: CASTSGQGFDEQYF.

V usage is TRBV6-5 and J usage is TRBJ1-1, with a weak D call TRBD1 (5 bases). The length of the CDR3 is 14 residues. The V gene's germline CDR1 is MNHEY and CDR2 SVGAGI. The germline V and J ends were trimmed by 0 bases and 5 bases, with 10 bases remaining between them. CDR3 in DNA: TGTGCCAGCAGTTACTCGGGGCTAGATACTGAAGCTTTCTTT. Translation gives CASSYSGLDTEAFF.

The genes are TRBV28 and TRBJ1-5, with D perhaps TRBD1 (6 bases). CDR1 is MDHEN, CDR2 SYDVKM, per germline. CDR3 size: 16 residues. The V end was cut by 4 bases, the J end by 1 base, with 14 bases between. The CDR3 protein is CASSSPGQSSNQPQHF. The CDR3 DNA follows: TGTGCCAGCAGTTCCCCTGGACAGTCAAGCAATCAGCCCCAGCATTTT.

The CDR3 DNA is TGTGCCAGCACCCAGATGACAGGACGGAGTGAGCAGTTCTTC. Amino acid sequence: CASTQMTGRSEQFF. The genes are TRBV2 and TRBJ2-1; possible D gene TRBD1, 6 bases. The CDR3 covers 14 residues. V was pared by 7 bases and J by 9 bases, with 19 bases between. Germline CDR1 is SNHLY and CDR2 is FYNNEI. The entire variable domain, with the rest obtained from reference TRBV2 and TRBJ2-1, is as follows: EPEVTQTPSHQVTQMGQEVILRCVPISNHLYFYWYRQILGQKVEFLVSFYNNEISEKSEIFDDQFSVERPDGSNFTLKIRSTKLEDSAMYFCASTQMTGRSEQFFGPGTRLTVL.